The next 27 T cell receptor beta chains were all read from a single sample in a study of T cell responses to AZD1222 COVID-19 vaccine. This table comes from immunoSEQ multiplex PCR, and its TCRdb copy is limited to in-frame clones, with some not included. The data contain 75,000 to 100,000 clones, approximately 81% of them singletons. The sequencing here drew on peripheral blood, taken on day 0 of AZD1222 vaccination. These receptor sequences come from an adult in good health.

In nucleotides, the CDR3 is TGTGCCAGCAGCCAAGACGAGGCCACTGAAGCTTTCTTT. Its protein product is CASSQDEATEAFF. The rearrangement joins TRBV3-1 (or the pseudogene TRBV3-2) to TRBJ1-1; no clear D gene. The V end was cut by 0 bases, the J end by 4 bases, with 6 bases between. The germline V gene has CDR1 LGHDT and CDR2 YNNKEL (reference sequence). The CDR3 runs to 13 residues.

The chain links TRBV11-2 to TRBJ2-2, with 9 positions matching TRBD1. The CDR3 loop spans 16 amino acids. Germline V gene lookup returns CDR1 SGHAT and CDR2 FQNNGV. J gave up 2 bases and V 5 bases, and 6 bases lay outside the gene matches. CDR3 sequence (DNA): TGTGCCAGCAGCCCCCCGGACAGGGGAAACACCGGGGAGCTGTTTTTT. It is translated as CASSPPDRGNTGELFF.

This sequence joins TRBV3-1 (or the pseudogene TRBV3-2) and TRBJ1-5; 9 nucleotides align to TRBD1. CDR1 and CDR2 (germline): LGHDT, YNNKEL (reference sequence). This CDR3 contains 14 residues. With 4 bases clipped from V and 6 bases from J, the junction kept 4 bases outside the gene matches. The CDR3 sequence: CASSRGQGGQPQHF. The CDR3 bases are TGTGCCAGCAGCCGGGGACAGGGCGGTCAGCCCCAGCATTTT.

This chain links TRBV5-1 with TRBJ2-5; TRBD2 aligns across 11 bases. CDR1 and CDR2 from the germline V gene are SGHRS and YFSETQ. CDR3 size: 15 residues. Germline trimming cut 5 bases from V and 7 bases from J; bases unmatched to any gene: 10. The CDR3 bases are TGCGCCAGCAGTCCCACACTAGCGGGGGAGGGGACCCAGTACTTC. Its protein is CASSPTLAGEGTQYF.

The rearrangement links TRBV29-1 to TRBJ1-2; no definite D call. CDR1 SQVTM and CDR2 ANQGSEA come from the germline V gene. V lost 5 bases and J 2 bases, leaving 9 bases between the germline ends. The CDR3 totals 12 residues. As DNA, the CDR3 is TGCAGCGTTTGGACGGCAAACTATGGCTACACCTTC. Protein sequence: CSVWTANYGYTF.

J is TRBJ2-3 and V is TRBV7-3; D unresolved. Trimming took 5 bases from V and 8 from J, leaving 11 bases between them. Per the germline V gene, CDR1 is SGHTA and CDR2 is FQGTGA. The CDR3 is 12 residues long. CDR3 sequence (DNA): TGTGCCAGCAGCCCTACCGTCGGTACGCAGTATTTT. Amino acid sequence: CASSPTVGTQYF.

The rearrangement joins TRBV7-3 to TRBJ2-1, with D possibly TRBD2 on 5 matching bases. V lost 0 bases to trimming and J lost 4 bases, with 10 bases between them. Per germline, CDR1 SGHTA and CDR2 FQGTGA. The CDR3 has 15 residues. The CDR3 sequence: CASSLTSGLYNEQFF. DNA for the CDR3: TGTGCCAGCAGCTTAACGAGCGGCCTTTACAATGAGCAGTTCTTC.

V is TRBV5-8 and J is TRBJ1-4; 12 bases map to TRBD1. This CDR3 has 17 amino acids. Trimming at V came to 3 bases and at J to 7 bases, leaving 10 bases not matched to a gene. Germline CDR1 reads SGHTS; CDR2 reads YDEGEE. CDR3 sequence: CASSWGQGALLAEKLFF. As DNA, the CDR3 is TGTGCCAGCAGCTGGGGACAGGGGGCGTTGTTGGCTGAAAAACTGTTTTTT.

The chain employs TRBV12-3 or TRBV12-4 and TRBJ2-7, with 7 bases fitting TRBD2. With 6 bases clipped from V and 5 bases from J, the junction kept 4 bases outside the gene matches. The CDR3 is made up of 12 amino acids. The chain's CDR3 is CASRPAGHEQYF. The CDR3 DNA is TGTGCCAGCAGACCAGCGGGGCACGAGCAGTACTTC.

The chain recombines TRBV5-1 with TRBJ1-5, with a weak D call TRBD1 (5 bases). This CDR3 region has 14 residues. V was cut by 2 bases and J by 5 bases, with 11 bases left in between. Looked up from germline, CDR1 is SGHRS and CDR2 is YFSETQ. Here the CDR3 reads CASSFLGEDQPQHF. As DNA, the CDR3 is TGCGCCAGCAGCTTTTTGGGGGAAGATCAGCCCCAGCATTTT.

The V gene is TRBV7-2, the J gene TRBJ1-1; D not resolved. The V and J ends lost 3 bases and 11 bases respectively, with 16 bases between them. CDR3 length: 13 amino acids. CDR1 SGHTA and CDR2 FQGNSA come from the germline V gene. This CDR3 reads CASSLDHQVGAFF. The CDR3 nucleotides are TGTGCCAGCAGCTTGGACCACCAAGTTGGGGCTTTCTTT.

This clone appeared a single time. This sequence joins TRBV5-1 and TRBJ2-2, with 8 positions matching TRBD1. This CDR3 region has 15 residues. The junction had 6 bases not matched to a gene; V was cut back by 4 bases and J by 4 bases. From germline, CDR1 is SGHRS and CDR2 YFSETQ. CDR3 DNA sequence: TGCGCCAGCAGCCAAACCCAGGGGGCCACCGGGGAGCTGTTTTTT. Amino acid sequence: CASSQTQGATGELFF.

The chain recombines TRBV3-1 (or the pseudogene TRBV3-2) with TRBJ1-6; the match to TRBD1 covers 8 bases. Germline CDR1 is LGHDT and CDR2 is YNNKEL (reference sequence). V lost 1 base and J lost 6; bases outside the gene matches: 5. The CDR3 has 16 amino acids. CDR3 DNA sequence: TGTGCCAGCAGCCAAGCCGGACAGGGCGGTAATTCACCCCTCCACTTT. Encoded protein: CASSQAGQGGNSPLHF.

The chain uses TRBV7-2 and TRBJ2-1; a possible D gene is TRBD2 (5 bases). V gave up 5 bases and J gave up 10 bases, with 15 bases separating them. This CDR3 has 13 amino acids. Germline assignment: CDR1 SGHTA and CDR2 FQGNSA. This chain's CDR3 is CASSPHREWEQFF. The CDR3 DNA is TGTGCCAGCAGCCCACACCGGGAATGGGAGCAGTTCTTC.

The rearrangement uses TRBV5-5 and TRBJ1-2, with no clear D. The germline V gene encodes CDR1 SGHKS and CDR2 YYEKEE (reference sequence). V shed 1 base and J shed 4 bases, with 14 bases lying between them. This CDR3 is 15 amino acids long. The chain's CDR3 is CASSLSVPDSYGYTF. DNA for the CDR3: TGTGCCAGCAGCTTGTCGGTGCCGGACTCCTATGGCTACACCTTC.

The genes are TRBV11-2 and TRBJ1-6; D is unresolved. Germline values: CDR1 SGHAT, CDR2 FQNNGV. With 3 bases removed from V and 8 bases from J, the gap between germline ends came to 11 bases. The CDR3 has 14 residues. CDR3 amino acids: CASSFAHQDSPLHF. As DNA, the CDR3 is TGTGCCAGCAGCTTCGCCCACCAAGATTCACCCCTCCACTTT.

V gene TRBV15 combines with J gene TRBJ1-1; no definite D call. The germline CDR1 and CDR2 sequences are LNHNV and YYDKDF (reference sequence). Trimming stripped 4 bases from V and 0 bases from J, with 9 bases between. The CDR3 spans 14 residues. CDR3 in DNA: TGTGCCACCAGCATTCAACAGATGAACACTGAAGCTTTCTTT. Translating it yields CATSIQQMNTEAFF.

The chain employs TRBV6-1 and TRBJ2-2; D could derive from TRBD1 or TRBD2 (5 bases each). The CDR3 is made up of 15 amino acids. V was trimmed by 1 base and J by 6 bases, leaving 12 bases between them. Germline V gives CDR1 MNHNS, CDR2 SASEGT. CDR3 nucleotide sequence: TGTGCCAGCAGTGAAGTCTGGGGGAGTTCCGGGGAGCTGTTTTTT. Translated: CASSEVWGSSGELFF.

Of note for this clone: Its ends do not fully match the called genes, so a read error is possible. This chain joins TRBV7-7 and TRBJ2-5; D may be TRBD1 or TRBD2 (5 bases each). From germline, CDR1 is SSHAT and CDR2 FNYEAQ (reference sequence). This CDR3 has 15 residues. The CDR3 region has the DNA TGTGCTAGCAGCTCCCCGACAGCGGACCAAGAGACCCAGTACTTC. Protein sequence: CASSSPTADQETQYF.

This sequence joins TRBV6-5 and TRBJ1-4, with TRBD1 matching over 7 bases. CDR1 MNHEY and CDR2 SVGAGI come from the germline V gene. V trimming: 4 bases; J trimming: 10 bases; junction bases outside the gene matches: 6. The CDR3 covers 13 residues. Here the CDR3 reads CASSSTGKGKLFF. Written as DNA, the CDR3 is TGTGCCAGCAGTTCGACAGGGAAGGGAAAACTGTTTTTT.

This clone was observed a single time. The chain employs TRBV2 and TRBJ2-5; possibly TRBD2 for D (5 bases). There are 12 residues in the CDR3. CDR1 is SNHLY and CDR2 is FYNNEI in the germline V gene. The germline V and J ends were trimmed by 8 bases and 0 bases, with 7 bases remaining between them. In nucleotides, the CDR3 is TGTGCCAGCTCGGGGTACCAAGAGACCCAGTACTTC. The encoded protein is CASSGYQETQYF. The variable domain in full, with the rest retrieved from reference TRBV2 and TRBJ2-5, is EPEVTQTPSHQVTQMGQEVILRCVPISNHLYFYWYRQILGQKVEFLVSFYNNEISEKSEIFDDQFSVERPDGSNFTLKIRSTKLEDSAMYFCASSGYQETQYFGPGTRLLVL.

The count of this clone is one. V is TRBV19 and J is TRBJ1-2; possibly TRBD1 for D (6 bases). V was shortened by 8 bases and J by 5 bases, with 15 bases between the two germline ends. The CDR3 extends over 13 amino acids. CDR1 and CDR2 (germline): LNHDA, SQIVND (reference sequence). CDR3 amino acids: CASGGQRGYGYTF. The CDR3 region has the DNA TGTGCCAGTGGAGGACAGAGAGGGTATGGCTACACCTTC.

This clone came up once. The V gene is TRBV5-4, the J gene TRBJ2-7, with TRBD2 matching 8 bases. The CDR3 is made up of 16 amino acids. With 4 bases clipped from V and 0 bases from J, the junction kept 9 bases outside the gene matches. The germline V gene has CDR1 SGHNT and CDR2 YYREEE (reference sequence). The CDR3 sequence: CASSPTGRGDSYEQYF. The CDR3 DNA is TGTGCCAGCAGCCCGACTGGGCGGGGGGACTCCTACGAGCAGTACTTC.

J is TRBJ2-1 and V is TRBV21-1; TRBD2, the table's D call, was not compared with the DNA. TRBV21-1 is designated a pseudogene. This CDR3 contains 15 residues. CDR3 residues: CASSKRTRVYNEQFF. In nucleotides, the CDR3 is TGTGCCAGCAGCAAAAGGACTAGAGTTTACAATGAGCAGTTCTTC.

The chain combines TRBV29-1 with TRBJ1-1; a weak D match, TRBD1 (5 bases). The CDR3 contains 11 residues. Trimming took off 7 bases at V and 6 bases at J, with 12 bases between the two ends. CDR1 is SQVTM and CDR2 is ANQGSEA in the germline V gene. The CDR3 region is CSATGGAEAFF. Written as DNA, the CDR3 is TGCAGCGCAACCGGAGGGGCTGAAGCTTTCTTT.

The chain employs TRBV2 and TRBJ1-5; tentatively, D is TRBD1 (6 bases). V was cut by 6 bases and J by 5 bases, with 14 bases left in between. This CDR3 has 14 amino acids. Germline lookup yields CDR1 SNHLY and CDR2 FYNNEI. This CDR3 reads CASSPGQPHQPQHF. The CDR3 coding sequence is TGTGCCAGCAGCCCCGGACAGCCACATCAGCCCCAGCATTTT.

V and J are TRBV27 and TRBJ2-5, with 7 bases identical to TRBD1. J was trimmed by 2 bases and V by 8 bases; bases with no gene match: 5. The germline V gene has CDR1 MNHEY and CDR2 SMNVEV (reference sequence). The CDR3 extends over 13 amino acids. CDR3 nucleotides: TGTGCCAGCGGCCGGGACAGACAAGAGACCCAGTACTTC. Protein sequence: CASGRDRQETQYF.